These 21 T cell receptor beta chains were all obtained from the same sample, sequenced in a study of early T cells in non-severe SARS-CoV-2 infection. TCRdb re-called the 5' RACE reads with MiXCR, one entry per CDR3 protein. The table has some 50,000 distinct CDR3 sequences, approximately 8% seen once. This specimen consisted of whole blood, obtained at baseline. These receptors were collected from an adult who was a healthcare worker with PCR-confirmed SARS-CoV-2 infection or an uninfected control (not recorded which).

The chain uses TRBV7-2 and TRBJ2-7, with TRBD2 identical over 7 bases. V lost 2 bases to trimming and J lost 3 bases; unmatched junction nucleotides: 7. From germline, CDR1 is SGHTA and CDR2 FQGNSA. This CDR3 region has 15 residues. CDR3 loop: CASSLRASGFYEQYF. The CDR3 bases are TGTGCCAGCAGCTTAAGGGCTAGCGGATTCTACGAGCAGTACTTC. Looking up the rest from reference TRBV7-2 and TRBJ2-7 gives the full variable domain: GAGVSQSPSNKVTEKGKDVELRCDPISGHTALYWYRQSLGQGLEFLIYFQGNSAPDKSGLPSDRFSAERTGGSVSTLTIQRTQQEDSAVYLCASSLRASGFYEQYFGPGTRLTVT.

The chain couples TRBV2 to TRBJ1-1, with unresolved D. Germline CDR1 and CDR2: SNHLY and FYNNEI. The V gene lost 5 bases and the J gene lost 11 bases, with 21 bases spanning the gap. This CDR3 contains 14 residues. In DNA, the CDR3 is TGTGCCAGCAGTTCAACCCATACCCGGATATCGGCTTTCTTT. Its protein is CASSSTHTRISAFF.

Many counts were recorded for this clonotype. The J gene is TRBJ1-5, the V gene TRBV19, with unresolved D. CDR3 length: 16 residues. Per the germline V gene, CDR1 is LNHDA and CDR2 is SQIVND (reference sequence). V dropped 3 bases and J dropped 4 bases, with 16 bases sitting between them. The CDR3 loop reads CASSIWVIPGNQPQHF. CDR3 nucleotide sequence: TGTGCCAGTAGTATCTGGGTTATTCCTGGGAATCAGCCCCAGCATTTT.

J is TRBJ2-1 and V is TRBV5-1; 12 nucleotides line up with TRBD2. The junction had 4 bases not matched to a gene; V was cut back by 4 bases and J by 2 bases. This CDR3 is built from 16 residues. The germline gives CDR1 SGHRS, CDR2 YFSETQ. CDR3 amino acids: CASSPTSGGTYNEQFF. CDR3 DNA: TGCGCCAGCAGCCCGACTAGCGGGGGAACCTACAATGAGCAGTTCTTC.

The gene calls are TRBV6-5 and TRBJ1-4; possible D gene TRBD1, 5 bases. Germline V gene data show CDR1 as MNHEY and CDR2 as SVGAGI. This CDR3 is 17 amino acids long. Trimming shortened V by 2 bases and J by 8 bases, and 21 bases separated the two germline ends. CDR3 in DNA: TGTGCCAGCAGTTACCGACGATCGCTGAGGGGTAGCGAAAAACTGTTTTTT. This sequence encodes CASSYRRSLRGSEKLFF.

In its sample, this clonotype was seen a few times. The chain employs TRBV15 and TRBJ2-3, with D possibly being TRBD1 (6 bases). The CDR3 covers 14 residues. V was shortened by 8 bases and J by 3 bases, with 15 bases between the two germline ends. Per germline, CDR1 LNHNV and CDR2 YYDKDF (reference sequence). CDR3 residues: CATSTGQRTDTQYF. The CDR3 region has the DNA TGTGCCACCTCAACAGGGCAGAGGACAGATACGCAGTATTTT. The entire variable domain, with the rest obtained from reference TRBV15 and TRBJ2-3, is as follows: DAMVIQNPRYQVTQFGKPVTLSCSQTLNHNVMYWYQQKSSQAPKLLFHYYDKDFNNEADTPDNFQSRRPNTSFCFLDIRSPGLGDTAMYLCATSTGQRTDTQYFGPGTRLTVL.

This clonotype was counted many times. The gene calls are TRBV11-2 and TRBJ2-5; TRBD2 agrees at 10 bases. V dropped 5 bases and J dropped 5; count of bases not matched to a gene: 2. This CDR3 is built from 13 residues. Germline assignment: CDR1 SGHAT and CDR2 FQNNGV. In nucleotides, the CDR3 is TGTGCCAGCAGCCTAGCGGGGGTGGAGACCCAGTACTTC. It translates to CASSLAGVETQYF.

This clonotype was recorded only once. This sequence may be a read error, since a much larger clone differs from it by one base. This chain links TRBV7-3 with TRBJ2-7; 7 positions agree with TRBD2. CDR3 length: 14 residues. The germline gives CDR1 SGHTA, CDR2 FQGTGA. J was trimmed by 6 bases and V by 5 bases; bases with no gene match: 10. The CDR3 spells CASSRRSGGSEQYF. The CDR3 nucleotides read TGTGCCAGCAGCCGCCGCTCCGGGGGGTCCGAGCAGTACTTC.

The rearrangement links TRBV7-6 to TRBJ2-2, with TRBD2 identical over 15 bases. This CDR3 is built from 16 residues. Trimming at V came to 5 bases and at J to 8 bases, leaving 6 bases not matched to a gene. Germline V gene data show CDR1 as SGHVS and CDR2 as FNYEAQ. For the CDR3, the DNA is TGTGCCAGCAGCCTGGGACTAGCGGGGGGTAAAGGGGAGCTGTTTTTT. Translating it yields CASSLGLAGGKGELFF.

Only a few counts were recorded for this clonotype. The chain is built from TRBV2 and TRBJ2-7; 10 nucleotides line up with TRBD2. V trimming: 4 bases; J trimming: 3 bases; junction bases outside the gene matches: 6. Germline V lookup: CDR1 SNHLY, CDR2 FYNNEI. The CDR3 has 15 residues. As DNA, the CDR3 is TGTGCCAGCAGTGGAATAGCGGGAGGCAACTACGAGCAGTACTTC. Translation gives CASSGIAGGNYEQYF.

Ten or more counts support this clonotype. The chain uses TRBV7-9 and TRBJ2-6, with 8 bases matching TRBD1. J gave up 0 bases and V 3 bases, and 13 bases lay outside the gene matches. Germline V gene data show CDR1 as SEHNR and CDR2 as FQNEAQ (reference sequence). The CDR3 covers 20 residues. CDR3 DNA: TGTGCCAGCAGCTTCCTACCGGGACAGGCTTTCAGCTCTGGGGCCAACGTCCTGACTTTC. Translating gives CASSFLPGQAFSSGANVLTF.

This clonotype came up a few times. The chain links TRBV6-5 to TRBJ1-1; D is ambiguous. Trimming left V 1 base short and J 0 bases short, with 12 bases between. The V gene's germline CDR1 is MNHEY and CDR2 SVGAGI. This CDR3 spans 16 amino acids. The DNA for the CDR3 is TGTGCCAGCAGTTACTATTATAATGGGGTGAACACTGAAGCTTTCTTT. The encoded protein is CASSYYYNGVNTEAFF.

This clonotype was picked up a small number of times. The chain is built from TRBV29-1 and TRBJ1-6; the match to TRBD1 covers 10 bases. V was clipped by 6 bases and J by 8 bases; unmatched bases: 7. The CDR3 is 14 residues long. Germline CDR1 reads SQVTM; CDR2 reads ANQGSEA. CDR3 in DNA: TGCAGCGTGCCGGGACAGGGGATAGATTCACCCCTCCACTTT. This translates into CSVPGQGIDSPLHF.

The chain combines TRBV10-3 with TRBJ1-6, with D perhaps TRBD1 (6 bases). V was clipped by 7 bases and J by 7 bases, with 20 bases between them. This CDR3 region has 16 residues. Germline lookup yields CDR1 ENHRY and CDR2 SYGVKD. CDR3 loop: CAIKGGGGKENSPLHF. In DNA form, the CDR3 reads TGTGCCATCAAGGGGGGAGGGGGAAAGGAAAATTCACCCCTCCACTTT.

The gene calls are TRBV30 and TRBJ1-3; no reliable D call. V lost 0 bases and J 0 bases, leaving 3 bases between the germline ends. Germline V gene sequence: CDR1 GTSNPN, CDR2 SVGIG (reference sequence). This CDR3 contains 13 residues. DNA of the CDR3: TGTGCCTGGAGTGTAAGCTCTGGAAACACCATATATTTT. It codes for CAWSVSSGNTIYF.

The V gene is TRBV9, the J gene TRBJ2-5; D perhaps matches TRBD2 (5 bases). Trimming cost V 3 bases and J 5 bases, with 17 bases left between them. The CDR3 spans 15 residues. CDR1 SGDLS and CDR2 YYNGEE come from the germline V gene. The CDR3 loop is CASSGTERAWETQYF. The DNA of the CDR3 is TGTGCCAGCAGCGGTACGGAGAGGGCTTGGGAGACCCAGTACTTC.

This clonotype was picked up many times. The chain couples TRBV12-5 to TRBJ2-5; 13 bases line up with TRBD2. Germline V gene sequence: CDR1 LGHNT, CDR2 FRNRAP. This CDR3 spans 16 amino acids. V lost 4 bases, J lost 2 bases, and 4 bases stayed unmatched. DNA for the CDR3: TGTGCTAGTGGTTCCTCGACTAGCGGGGGGCAAGAGACCCAGTACTTC. This translates into CASGSSTSGGQETQYF.

This clonotype was observed once. The V call is TRBV11-2, the J call TRBJ1-1, with a weak D call TRBD1 (5 bases). The germline V gene has CDR1 SGHAT and CDR2 FQNNGV. This CDR3 is built from 14 residues. V lost 1 base and J 0 bases, leaving 6 bases between the germline ends. The CDR3 spells CASSLGQMNTEAFF. The CDR3 region has the DNA TGTGCCAGCAGCTTAGGACAGATGAACACTGAAGCTTTCTTT.

This clonotype counts as medium-sized. This chain uses TRBV6-5 with TRBJ2-7; D is perhaps TRBD2 (5 bases). The CDR3 is made up of 13 amino acids. V was shortened by 0 bases and J by 4 bases, with 7 bases between the two germline ends. In germline, CDR1 is MNHEY, CDR2 SVGAGI. The CDR3 region has the DNA TGTGCCAGCAGTTACTCCCGGGGTTACGAGCAGTACTTC. Translation: CASSYSRGYEQYF.

The CDR3 DNA is TGTGCCAGCAGTCCCTCAGACAGGGTGGATGGCTACACCTTC. It encodes CASSPSDRVDGYTF. The rearrangement joins TRBV12-3 or TRBV12-4 to TRBJ1-2; 7 nucleotides line up with TRBD1. V lost 5 bases to trimming and J lost 6 bases; unmatched junction nucleotides: 9. CDR3 length: 14 amino acids.

This clonotype showed up just a few times. This rearrangement joins TRBV11-2 to TRBJ2-5; 8 nucleotides match TRBD2. V lost 2 bases to trimming and J lost 5 bases; unmatched junction nucleotides: 7. This CDR3 is 15 amino acids long. CDR1 is SGHAT and CDR2 is FQNNGV in the germline V gene. The CDR3 DNA sequence: TGTGCCAGCAGCTTAAATCCGGGAGGGGAGGAGACCCAGTACTTC. Amino acid sequence: CASSLNPGGEETQYF.